Described below is a single T cell receptor (beta chain) sequence and its context. Samples from alopecia areata patients were lesional scalp punch biopsies and peripheral blood. Cell sorting on a FACSAria was used to separate CD4+ and CD8+ T cells from the PBMCs. Investigators isolated RNA and reverse transcribed it into cDNA to act as the sequencing template. Some clones are missing from TCRdb's copy, which holds only in-frame ones; the method was immunoSEQ multiplex PCR. The table lists about 140,000 clones, around 49% of them singletons, with roughly 0.92% in the top ten. The sample comes from a study of CD8+ T cells in alopecia areata. Sequenced here: CD4+ T cells sorted from blood, sampled at week 0. This receptor was obtained from a human donor with alopecia areata.

The CDR3 loop reads CASSPVLQAEAFF. Here the CDR3 DNA reads TGTGCCAGCTCTCCTGTCCTACAGGCTGAAGCTTTCTTT. The chain has TRBV18 and TRBJ1-1; maybe TRBD1 (5 bases). Trimming stripped 6 bases from V and 6 bases from J, with 14 bases between. The length of the CDR3 is 13 residues. The germline CDR1 and CDR2 sequences are KGHSH and LQKENI.